The source of this T cell receptor beta chain is a study of OX40 agonist ivuxolimab in advanced cancers. Study summary: Patients in dose escalation had liver, melanoma, kidney or head and neck cancers. Three patients had partial responses: one hepatocellular carcinoma, two cutaneous melanoma. Of mixed ages from about 23 to 90 and averaging approximately 60 years, the group was 65% to 85% male.

This clone has only a few counts. The data were produced by immunoSEQ multiplex PCR, yet TCRdb's version contains in-frame clones alone and is incomplete. This sample has roughly 70,000 clones, with around 90% found just once. The CDR3 is 15 residues long. Germline V gives CDR1 SGHTA, CDR2 FQGNSA. Losses at the gene ends were 3 bases for V and 14 bases for J; bases not matched to a gene: 8. Sequencing used CD4+ or CD8+ T cells sorted from blood, obtained in a trial of the OX40 agonist ivuxolimab. This clonotype originated in an adult with an advanced solid tumor such as melanoma, head and neck, liver or kidney cancer. The gene calls are TRBV7-2 and TRBJ2-1; 15 nucleotides line up with TRBD2. The CDR3 spells CASSLGTSGGYFKFF. Written as DNA, the CDR3 is TGTGCCAGCAGCTTGGGGACTAGCGGGGGGTACTTCAAGTTCTTC.